This T cell receptor beta chain is drawn from a study of Ad26.COV2.S vaccination and SARS-CoV-2 variants. Overall study context: Donor got 5x10^10 or 1x10^11 viral particles of Ad26.COV2.S.

The data were produced by immunoSEQ multiplex PCR, yet TCRdb's version contains in-frame clones alone and is incomplete. Here the sample spans 440,000 or so clones, 90% being singletons. This CDR3 is 13 amino acids long. With 4 bases removed from V and 8 bases from J, the gap between germline ends came to 13 bases. Stated treatment: 15 to 20 received Ad26.COV2.S at low or high dose, single or two shots; about five received placebo; per-sample allocation not given. Sample collection was performed on day 63 after the first vaccine or placebo injection. An Ad26 vector that expressed Wuhan-strain SARS-CoV-2 spike constituted the vaccine.

Sequencing used peripheral blood, obtained in a trial of Ad26.COV2.S vaccine versus placebo. J is TRBJ2-3 and V is TRBV12-3 or TRBV12-4; D may be TRBD1 (5 bases). The clonotype was recovered from a person aged 18-65 years who received the Ad26.COV2.S COVID-19 vaccine or a placebo. In nucleotides, the CDR3 is TGTGCCAGCAGTTCTCAGGGTCCCCTTACGCAGTATTTT. Amino acid sequence: CASSSQGPLTQYF.